This is a list of T cell receptor beta chains from one sample in a study of CD8+CD57+ T cells in acquired aplastic anemia. Each CDR3 protein is one row after TCRdb ran MiXCR on the reads. In the table there are 65,000 to 85,000 distinct CDR3 sequences, roughly half of which are singletons. The sequenced material came from sorted CD4+, CD8+, or CD8+CD57+ T cells (not recorded which) from PBMCs. The receptor source for this set is a human donor in good health, serving as a control. Both conserved end residues are part of each CDR3. A D gene is named only where the DNA matches it firmly. Clone size is not always given. Where it is, it says once, few, many or a class for expanded clones.

D,V,J,size,CDR3,DNA
TRBD2,TRBV28,TRBJ2-3,-,CASSLGLAGGLADTQYF,TGTGCCAGCAGTTTAGGGCTAGCGGGGGGGCTCGCAGATACGCAGTATTTT
TRBD1,TRBV6-1,TRBJ2-7,many,CASSPVRDRDSYEQYF,TGTGCCAGCAGTCCTGTCCGGGACAGGGACTCCTACGAGCAGTACTTC
-,TRBV7-9,TRBJ2-7,-,CASSLKDPEQYF,TGTGCCAGCAGCTTAAAGGACCCCGAGCAGTACTTC
TRBD2,TRBV20-1,TRBJ2-1,many,CSARGEGLASLSSYNEQFF,TGCAGTGCTAGAGGGGAGGGACTAGCTTCCTTGAGCTCCTACAATGAGCAGTTCTTC
TRBD1,TRBV5-1,TRBJ2-7,many,CASSQGDSSYEQYF,TGCGCCAGCAGCCAAGGGGACAGCTCCTACGAGCAGTACTTC
TRBD1,TRBV25-1,TRBJ1-6,-,CASSTGTGDSPLHF,TGTGCCAGCAGTACCGGGACAGGGGATTCACCCCTCCACTTT
TRBD1,TRBV6-1,TRBJ1-1,many,CASSLGTGTIVNTEAFF,TGTGCCAGCAGTCTAGGGACAGGGACCATCGTGAACACTGAAGCTTTCTTT
-,TRBV2,TRBJ1-5,-,CASSMDGNSNQPQHF,TGTGCCAGTAGTATGGACGGTAATAGCAATCAGCCCCAGCATTTT
-,TRBV24-1,TRBJ1-2,medium-sized,CATSGYSGYTF,TGTGCCACCAGTGGATACAGTGGCTACACCTTC
TRBD2,TRBV30,TRBJ2-7,-,CAWGVGAGDDEQYF,TGTGCCTGGGGTGTTGGCGCGGGGGACGACGAGCAGTACTTC
-,TRBV10-2,TRBJ1-2,-,CASNRANYGYTF,TGCGCCAGCAACAGGGCTAACTATGGCTACACCTTC
-,TRBV10-3,TRBJ2-3,-,CASKRGGDTQYF,TGTGCCAGCAAACGGGGTGGAGATACGCAGTATTTT
-,TRBV9,TRBJ1-1,many,CASIETGLTEAFF,TGTGCCAGCATAGAAACAGGGCTCACTGAAGCTTTCTTT
TRBD1,TRBV5-1,TRBJ1-3,many,CASSLGTGAGNTIYF,TGCGCCAGCAGCTTGGGAACAGGGGCTGGAAACACCATATATTTT
TRBD2,TRBV25-1,TRBJ2-5,few,CASSDGAGAHTETQYF,TGTGCCAGCAGTGACGGAGCGGGAGCTCACACTGAGACCCAGTACTTC
-,TRBV27,TRBJ2-1,-,CASSFSGYSYNEQFF,TGTGCCAGCAGTTTCTCGGGGTACTCCTACAATGAGCAGTTCTTC
-,TRBV11-1,TRBJ2-3,-,CAGSLRGGVIDTQYF,TGTGCCGGCAGCTTAAGGGGCGGGGTGATAGATACGCAGTATTTT
-,TRBV19,TRBJ1-4,-,CASSVKGVWEELFF,TGTGCCAGTAGTGTCAAGGGGGTTTGGGAAGAACTGTTTTTT
TRBD1,TRBV19,TRBJ1-1,many,CASSPRRQGAQAEAFF,TGTGCCAGTAGTCCCAGACGACAGGGGGCGCAGGCTGAAGCTTTCTTT
-,TRBV12-3/TRBV12-4,TRBJ2-3,many,CASSFSDTQYF,TGTGCCAGCAGTTTTAGCGATACGCAGTATTTT
-,TRBV10-3,TRBJ2-7,medium-sized,CAAADYYEQYF,TGTGCCGCCGCAGACTACTACGAGCAGTACTTC
-,TRBV5-1,TRBJ1-2,many,CASSLGQEGYGYTF,TGCGCCAGCAGCTTGGGACAGGAAGGCTATGGCTACACCTTC
-,TRBV27,TRBJ2-7,-,CASSLSANVPTYEQYF,TGTGCCAGCAGTTTATCGGCGAATGTGCCGACCTACGAGCAGTACTTC
-,TRBV4-1,TRBJ1-3,-,CASSQPPTAPASGNTIYF,TGCGCCAGCAGCCAACCCCCAACCGCCCCGGCTTCTGGAAACACCATATATTTT
TRBD1,TRBV12-3/TRBV12-4,TRBJ2-2,-,CASSLRDSGELFF,TGTGCCAGCAGTTTAAGGGACAGCGGGGAGCTGTTTTTT
-,TRBV9,TRBJ2-5,-,CASSVGSLETQYF,TGTGCCAGCAGCGTAGGTAGCTTGGAGACCCAGTACTTC
TRBD2,TRBV29-1,TRBJ2-5,-,CSVGGGPQETQYF,TGCAGCGTTGGCGGGGGGCCCCAAGAGACCCAGTACTTC
-,TRBV5-1,TRBJ1-1,-,CASSLGGAYTEAFF,TGCGCCAGCAGCTTGGGTGGGGCGTACACTGAAGCTTTCTTT
TRBD2,TRBV19,TRBJ2-5,-,CASSKREYQETQYF,TGTGCCAGTAGTAAGCGGGAGTACCAAGAGACCCAGTACTTC
TRBD1,TRBV4-2,TRBJ2-7,-,CASSPNGQGAWDYEQYF,TGTGCCAGCAGCCCTAATGGACAGGGGGCTTGGGACTACGAGCAGTACTTC
-,TRBV10-3,TRBJ1-5,-,CAISESNPPSSNQPQHF,TGTGCCATCAGTGAGTCGAATCCTCCAAGTAGCAATCAGCCCCAGCATTTT
TRBD2,TRBV10-3,TRBJ2-3,few,CAISLGTSGIEDTQYF,TGTGCCATCAGTTTAGGGACTAGCGGGATTGAAGATACGCAGTATTTT
TRBD1,TRBV4-2,TRBJ2-7,many,CASSPWDRAGGSYEQYF,TGTGCCAGCAGCCCCTGGGATAGGGCAGGGGGATCCTACGAGCAGTACTTC
TRBD1,TRBV11-2,TRBJ1-1,once,CASSPRQGSMNTEAFF,TGTGCCAGCAGCCCTCGACAGGGGTCGATGAACACTGAAGCTTTCTTT
TRBD2,TRBV20-1,TRBJ2-1,-,CSAPNGGLSYNEQFF,TGCAGTGCTCCCAATGGGGGACTATCCTACAATGAGCAGTTCTTC